The present entry profiles one TCR beta chain with its context. Its antigen is not identified. Assay: immunoSEQ multiplex PCR; the TCRdb copy retains only in-frame clones and omits some. The top ten clones hold roughly 3% of a sample with roughly 97,000 clones, 70% to 90% of them seen once. The sample comes from a study of T cell responses to AZD1222 COVID-19 vaccine. Study-level points and caveats: Among the donors, most were white British and more were female, and clonal diversity was possibly underestimated. Nearly half of the spike-specific TCRs reportedly recognize variant regions that carry no mutations. Only after the peak T cell response were repertoires sampled.

V was shortened by 3 bases and J by 3 bases, with 14 bases between the two germline ends. The CDR3 consists of 15 residues. Germline CDR1 MGHRA, CDR2 YSYEKL. This clonotype was obtained from an adult in good health. The genes are TRBV4-1 and TRBJ2-5; either TRBD1 or TRBD2 may fit D (5 bases each). Sequencing used peripheral blood, obtained on day 0 of AZD1222 vaccination. CDR3 DNA sequence: TGCGCCAGCAGCCAGGGACCGGTGGCCGAAGAGACCCAGTACTTC. Its protein product is CASSQGPVAEETQYF.